Given below is one T cell receptor (beta chain) in context. Losses at the gene ends were 10 bases for V and 8 bases for J; bases not matched to a gene: 13. The CDR3 is 13 residues long. Looked up from germline, CDR1 is MDHEN and CDR2 is SYDVKM. The sample comes from a study of blood T cell repertoires in COVID-19. Study context: Some COVID-19 samples were acute and others convalescent; all came from the United States, Italy and Spain.

The assay was immunoSEQ multiplex PCR, and TCRdb's table has in-frame clones only and misses some. Here the sample spans more than 75,000 clones, approximately 89% being singletons. Sequenced material: peripheral blood. This receptor was taken from a man between 45 and 60 years old with acute or convalescent COVID-19. The chain has TRBV28 and TRBJ1-2, with 7 bases lining up with TRBD1. CDR3 sequence (DNA): TGTGCCATCTCGACAGGGTGGGAAGGGGGCTACACCTTC. Amino acid sequence: CAISTGWEGGYTF.